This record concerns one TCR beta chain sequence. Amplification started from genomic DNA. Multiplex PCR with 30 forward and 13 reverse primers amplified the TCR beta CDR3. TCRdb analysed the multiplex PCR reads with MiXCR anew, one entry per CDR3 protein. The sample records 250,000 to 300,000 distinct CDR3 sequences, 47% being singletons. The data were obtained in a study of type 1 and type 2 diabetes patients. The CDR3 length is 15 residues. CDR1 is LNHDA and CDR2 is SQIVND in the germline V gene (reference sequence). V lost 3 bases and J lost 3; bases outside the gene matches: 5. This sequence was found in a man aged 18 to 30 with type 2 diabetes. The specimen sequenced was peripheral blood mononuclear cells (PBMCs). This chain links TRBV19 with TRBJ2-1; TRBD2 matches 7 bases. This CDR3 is CASSIAGVDYNEQFF. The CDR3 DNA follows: TGTGCCAGTAGTATCGCGGGGGTAGACTACAATGAGCAGTTCTTC.